The 22 T cell receptor beta chains below come from one sample, sequenced in a study of beta chain features in type 1 diabetes. Study-wide results and limits: TCRB CDR3s from Type 1 diabetes patients were moderately but significantly shorter in all four CD4+ subsets.

No antigen has been identified for these receptors. Reverse transcription of all isolated RNA meant that expressed TCRB transcripts were sequenced. Generated by immunoSEQ multiplex PCR, the TCRdb table keeps only in-frame clones and is missing some. Of some 240,000 clones in the sample, about a sixth were seen once. The sequencing sample was made of naive CD4+ T cells from blood. These receptors originate from a man under 40 with type 1 diabetes.

The V and J genes are TRBV4-1 and TRBJ2-2; 13 bases line up with TRBD2. The J segment lost 5 bases and the V segment lost 1 base, leaving 1 base of the junction unmatched. In germline, CDR1 is MGHRA, CDR2 YSYEKL. This CDR3 is 16 amino acids long. CDR3 protein: CASSQGLAGGTGELFF. DNA for the CDR3: TGCGCCAGCAGCCAAGGACTAGCGGGAGGAACCGGGGAGCTGTTTTTT.

The V and J genes are TRBV7-2 and TRBJ1-2; a possible D gene is TRBD1 (5 bases). Between the trimmed V and J ends, which lost 1 base and 4 bases, there was a span of 10 bases. Germline loops: CDR1 SGHTA, CDR2 FQGNSA. The CDR3 sequence is 14 residues long. CDR3 loop: CASSLDAGTYGYTF. CDR3 DNA: TGTGCCAGCAGCTTAGATGCAGGGACCTATGGCTACACCTTC.

V gene TRBV18 combines with J gene TRBJ2-7, with D unresolved. The V and J ends lost 8 bases and 6 bases respectively, with 11 bases between them. Germline loops: CDR1 KGHSH, CDR2 LQKENI. This CDR3 has 11 residues. The CDR3 region has the DNA TGTGCCAGCCGCGACCGTGGCGAGCAGTACTTC. Translation gives CASRDRGEQYF. The full variable domain, completed using reference TRBV18 and TRBJ2-7, is NAGVMQNPRHLVRRRGQEARLRCSPMKGHSHVYWYRQLPEEGLKFMVYLQKENIIDESGMPKERFSAEFPKEGPSILRIQQVVRGDSAAYFCASRDRGEQYFGPGTRLTVT.

V gene TRBV25-1 combines with J gene TRBJ2-7; D might be TRBD2 (7 bases). CDR3 size: 12 residues. V dropped 4 bases and J dropped 7 bases, with 11 bases sitting between them. The V gene's germline CDR1 is MGHDK and CDR2 SYGVNS. CDR3 bases: TGTGCCAGCAGTGTACAGGGAGGGGAGCAGTACTTC. This codes for CASSVQGGEQYF.

The gene calls are TRBV30 and TRBJ2-7; D could derive from TRBD1 or TRBD2 (5 bases each). The CDR3 totals 13 residues. V was cut by 3 bases and J by 0 bases, with 9 bases left in between. Germline lookup yields CDR1 GTSNPN and CDR2 SVGIG (reference sequence). The CDR3 loop is CAWRQAGSYEQYF. For the CDR3, the DNA is TGTGCCTGGAGACAGGCGGGCTCCTACGAGCAGTACTTC.

The chain has TRBV6-5 and TRBJ2-3; tentatively, D is TRBD1 (6 bases). The V gene lost 6 bases and the J gene lost 4 bases, with 14 bases spanning the gap. This CDR3 is 14 amino acids long. CDR1 is MNHEY, CDR2 SVGAGI, per germline. The CDR3 reads CASSYRVAADTQYF. As DNA, the CDR3 is TGTGCCAGCAGCTACAGGGTGGCAGCAGATACGCAGTATTTT.

This clone has more than one count but fewer than ten. V gene TRBV30 combines with J gene TRBJ1-1; tentatively, D is TRBD1 (6 bases). Trimming took off 4 bases at V and 1 base at J, with 10 bases between the two ends. Germline assignment: CDR1 GTSNPN and CDR2 SVGIG (reference sequence). This CDR3 comprises 13 residues. The CDR3 loop reads CAWTGQSNTEAFF. CDR3 nucleotide sequence: TGTGCCTGGACTGGACAGTCGAACACTGAAGCTTTCTTT. Combining the CDR3 with reference TRBV30 and TRBJ1-1 gives the whole variable domain SQTIHQWPATLVQPVGSPLSLECTVEGTSNPNLYWYRQAAGRGLQLLFYSVGIGQISSEVPQNLSASRPQDRQFILSSKKLLLSDSGFYLCAWTGQSNTEAFFGQGTRLTVV.

This clone was counted between two and nine times. This chain links TRBV4-3 with TRBJ2-3, with D perhaps TRBD1 (5 bases). CDR3 length: 16 amino acids. Germline V gene sequence: CDR1 LGHNA, CDR2 YSLEER. The V end lost 2 bases, the J end lost 1 base, and 13 bases lay between the germline ends. CDR3: CASSQNPGIGTDTQYF. For the CDR3, the DNA is TGCGCCAGCAGCCAAAATCCAGGGATCGGCACAGATACGCAGTATTTT.

This clone has only a few counts. The sample contains more than one DNA sequence encoding this CDR3. The chain combines TRBV20-1 with TRBJ1-5; D gene ambiguous. The CDR3 length is 11 residues. CDR1 and CDR2 from the germline V gene are DFQATT and SNEGSKA (reference sequence). V was trimmed by 6 bases and J by 2 bases, leaving 5 bases between them. The CDR3 DNA reads TGCAGTGCGCGTGGCAATCAGCCCCAGCATTTT. Protein sequence: CSARGNQPQHF.

V and J are TRBV30 and TRBJ2-3; 7 bases line up with TRBD2. Germline V gives CDR1 GTSNPN, CDR2 SVGIG (reference sequence). J was trimmed by 6 bases and V by 0 bases; bases with no gene match: 6. CDR3 length: 14 amino acids. This CDR3 is CAWSVAGVSDTQYF. The CDR3 DNA sequence: TGTGCCTGGAGTGTGGCGGGAGTATCCGATACGCAGTATTTT.

As DNA, the CDR3 is TGCAGCGTTGCGAGGAGCCTCAGCACAGATACGCAGTATTTT. This sequence encodes CSVARSLSTDTQYF. The chain couples TRBV29-1 to TRBJ2-3, with D unresolved. Per germline, CDR1 SQVTM and CDR2 ANQGSEA. This CDR3 contains 14 residues. With 4 bases removed from V and 0 bases from J, the gap between germline ends came to 11 bases.

This clone appeared a few times. The V and J genes are TRBV4-2 and TRBJ2-3; 11 nucleotides match TRBD2. Germline CDR1 LGHNA, CDR2 YNFKEQ. V shed 2 bases and J 7 bases; nucleotides not matched to a gene: 5. There are 15 residues in the CDR3. The CDR3 DNA is TGTGCCAGCAGCCAACCTGGGACTAGCGGAAATACGCAGTATTTT. Translating it yields CASSQPGTSGNTQYF.

This clone has more than one count but fewer than ten. The chain employs TRBV7-2 and TRBJ2-7; the D is unclear. The CDR3 length is 11 residues. Trimming pared 5 bases from V and 7 bases from J, leaving 9 bases between. Germline V gene sequence: CDR1 SGHTA, CDR2 FQGNSA. Here the CDR3 reads CASSPLFEQYF. DNA for the CDR3: TGTGCCAGCAGCCCTCTGTTTGAGCAGTACTTC.

This chain links TRBV9 with TRBJ2-1; possibly TRBD1 for D (5 bases). The germline V gene encodes CDR1 SGDLS and CDR2 YYNGEE. The CDR3 covers 15 residues. The V end was cut by 2 bases, the J end by 5 bases, with 14 bases between. The CDR3 spells CASSVSGIRDNEQFF. The DNA for the CDR3 is TGTGCCAGCAGCGTCTCAGGGATTAGAGACAATGAGCAGTTCTTC. Complete variable domain (other parts from reference TRBV9 and TRBJ2-1): DSGVTQTPKHLITATGQRVTLRCSPRSGDLSVYWYQQSLDQGLQFLIQYYNGEERAKGNILERFSAQQFPDLHSELNLSSLELGDSALYFCASSVSGIRDNEQFFGPGTRLTVL.

The chain employs TRBV7-2 and TRBJ2-7; D uncertain. V was trimmed by 6 bases and J by 0 bases, leaving 15 bases between them. The CDR3 consists of 15 residues. Germline values: CDR1 SGHTA, CDR2 FQGNSA. The CDR3 bases are TGTGCCAGCAGAGGCGGCGGCGGCAGCTCCTACGAGCAGTACTTC. Its translation is CASRGGGGSSYEQYF.

This chain connects TRBV9 to TRBJ2-6, with D unclear. Trimming removed 2 bases from V and 2 bases from J, with 20 bases in between. Germline V gene sequence: CDR1 SGDLS, CDR2 YYNGEE. CDR3 length: 19 amino acids. The CDR3 DNA is TGTGCCAGCAGCGTGACAACCTGGCAGGAAACTGCTGGGGCCAACGTCCTGACTTTC. Its protein is CASSVTTWQETAGANVLTF.

V usage is TRBV4-2 and J usage is TRBJ2-7; 14 nucleotides align to TRBD2. Germline CDR1 LGHNA, CDR2 YNFKEQ. This CDR3 is 19 amino acids long. V lost 5 bases to trimming and J lost 1 base; unmatched junction nucleotides: 13. The CDR3 region is CASSVKSGLAGGFSYEQYF. The CDR3 DNA follows: TGTGCCAGCAGCGTCAAATCCGGACTAGCGGGAGGATTTTCCTACGAGCAGTACTTC.

This rearrangement joins TRBV6-1 to TRBJ2-3; a weak D match, TRBD1 (5 bases). The CDR3 runs 15 residues. The germline V and J ends were trimmed by 4 bases and 2 bases, with 13 bases remaining between them. The germline CDR1 and CDR2 sequences are MNHNS and SASEGT. The CDR3 DNA is TGTGCCAGCAGTGTTCAGGGATCCCCCACAGATACGCAGTATTTT. Encoded protein: CASSVQGSPTDTQYF.

The chain uses TRBV30 and TRBJ1-1; TRBD1 is a possible D gene (5 bases). Trimming took 2 bases from V and 8 from J, leaving 9 bases between them. This CDR3 spans 11 amino acids. Germline V gene sequence: CDR1 GTSNPN, CDR2 SVGIG (reference sequence). DNA for the CDR3: TGTGCCTGGAGTAGGCGGACAGAAGCTTTCTTT. As protein: CAWSRRTEAFF.

This clone was recorded a few times. V is TRBV21-1 and J is TRBJ2-1; the table calls TRBD2, which could not be checked here. TRBV21-1 is reported as a pseudogene. The CDR3 spans 18 residues. CDR3 sequence: CASSKVESGRSHYNEQFF. The CDR3 DNA is TGTGCCAGCAGCAAAGTCGAAAGCGGGAGGTCCCATTACAATGAGCAGTTCTTC.

This clone has a handful of counts. The chain couples TRBV5-4 to TRBJ2-1, with 8 nucleotides matching TRBD2. The length of the CDR3 is 16 residues. The junction had 10 bases not matched to a gene; V was cut back by 4 bases and J by 4 bases. Germline lookup yields CDR1 SGHNT and CDR2 YYREEE (reference sequence). As DNA, the CDR3 is TGTGCCAGCAGCGGTTTTACTAGCGGCGCATACAATGAGCAGTTCTTC. Its protein is CASSGFTSGAYNEQFF.

This clone was observed a handful of times. This chain uses TRBV6-6 with TRBJ2-1; 9 bases line up with TRBD2. Germline CDR1 is MNHNY and CDR2 is SVGAGI (reference sequence). J lost 9 bases, V lost 8 bases, and 2 bases had no gene match. CDR3 length: 11 amino acids. The CDR3 sequence is CASGREGEQFF. The CDR3 bases are TGTGCCAGCGGGCGGGAGGGTGAGCAGTTCTTC.